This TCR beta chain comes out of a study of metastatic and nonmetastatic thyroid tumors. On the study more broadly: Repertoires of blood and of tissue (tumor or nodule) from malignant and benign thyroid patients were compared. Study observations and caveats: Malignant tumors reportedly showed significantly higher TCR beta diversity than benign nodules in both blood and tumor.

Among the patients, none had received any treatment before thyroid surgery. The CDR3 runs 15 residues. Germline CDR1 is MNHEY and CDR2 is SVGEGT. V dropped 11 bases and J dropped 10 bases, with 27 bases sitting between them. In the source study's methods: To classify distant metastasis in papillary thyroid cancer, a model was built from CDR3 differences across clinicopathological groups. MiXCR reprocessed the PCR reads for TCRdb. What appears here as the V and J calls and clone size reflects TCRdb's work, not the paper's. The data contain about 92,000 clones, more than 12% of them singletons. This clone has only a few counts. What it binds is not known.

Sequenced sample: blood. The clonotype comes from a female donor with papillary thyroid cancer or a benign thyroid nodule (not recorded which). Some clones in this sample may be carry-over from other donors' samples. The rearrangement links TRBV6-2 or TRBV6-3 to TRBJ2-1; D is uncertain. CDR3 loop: CAVSPERLTAWEQFF. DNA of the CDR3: TGTGCCGTTTCCCCAGAGAGGTTGACTGCCTGGGAGCAGTTCTTC.